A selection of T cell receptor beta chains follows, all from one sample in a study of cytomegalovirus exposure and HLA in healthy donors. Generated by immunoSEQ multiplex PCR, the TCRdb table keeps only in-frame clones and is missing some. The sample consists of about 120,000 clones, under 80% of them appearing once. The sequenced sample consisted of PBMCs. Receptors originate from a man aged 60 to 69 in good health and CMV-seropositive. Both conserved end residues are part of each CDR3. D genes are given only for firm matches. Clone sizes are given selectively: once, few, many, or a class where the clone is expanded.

CASSWLAENEQFF,TGTGCCAGCAGTTGGCTAGCGGAGAATGAGCAGTTCTTC,TRBD2,TRBJ2-1,13,NA,TRBV6-6
CASSFGQGNPDTQYF,TGCGCCAGCAGCTTTGGACAGGGAAACCCAGATACGCAGTATTTT,TRBD1,TRBJ2-3,15,NA,TRBV5-1
CASSQDRISGIGSYNEQFF,TGTGCCAGCAGCCAAGATCGCATTAGCGGGATCGGCTCCTACAATGAGCAGTTCTTC,TRBD2,TRBJ2-1,19,NA,TRBV4-2
CAWSEGDFRIFGYTF,TGTGCCTGGAGTGAAGGGGACTTCCGGATATTCGGCTACACCTTC,NA,TRBJ1-2,15,NA,TRBV30
CASSPERTEAFF,TGTGCCAGCTCACCGGAGAGGACTGAAGCTTTCTTT,NA,TRBJ1-1,12,NA,TRBV18
CAWSADRGTPPHF,TGTGCCTGGAGTGCTGACAGGGGAACACCCCCCCACTTT,TRBD1,TRBJ1-6,13,once,TRBV30
CASSLGTGVASTEAFF,TGTGCCAGCAGCCTAGGGACAGGAGTAGCTAGCACTGAAGCTTTCTTT,TRBD1,TRBJ1-1,16,NA,TRBV5-8
CASSIGRSYEQYF,TGTGCCAGTAGTATCGGGAGATCCTACGAGCAGTACTTC,NA,TRBJ2-7,13,few,TRBV19
CASSREGYGRGSEFF,TGTGCCAGTAGTCGGGAGGGGTACGGGCGGGGGAGTGAGTTCTTC,TRBD2,TRBJ2-1,15,once,TRBV19
CASSQTGVGNEKLFF,TGCGCCAGCAGCCAAACAGGGGTAGGGAATGAAAAACTGTTTTTT,TRBD1,TRBJ1-4,15,NA,TRBV4-1
CASSGPMTSGSSYNEQFF,TGTGCCAGCAGCGGACCTATGACTAGCGGGAGCTCCTACAATGAGCAGTTCTTC,TRBD2,TRBJ2-1,18,few,TRBV7-6
CASSQGQGAAYEQYF,TGCGCCAGCAGCCAAGGACAGGGGGCTGCGTACGAGCAGTACTTC,TRBD1,TRBJ2-7,15,NA,TRBV4-1
CASSLELGVLYNEAFF,TGTGCCAGCAGCTTAGAACTCGGAGTATTGTACAACGAAGCTTTCTTT,NA,TRBJ1-1,16,few,TRBV7-9
CASSFAPGQTDRSTEAFF,TGTGCCAGCAGCTTCGCCCCCGGACAAACTGATAGGAGCACTGAAGCTTTCTTT,NA,TRBJ1-1,18,NA,TRBV7-6
CASSRDYRDHNEQFF,TGTGCCAGCAGTCGAGACTACAGGGATCACAATGAGCAGTTCTTC,NA,TRBJ2-1,15,NA,TRBV7-3
CASVGGGASYNEQFF,TGTGCCAGCGTTGGGGGGGGCGCGTCCTACAATGAGCAGTTCTTC,NA,TRBJ2-1,15,few,TRBV7-9
CASSSSRQANYGYTF,TGTGCCAGTAGCTCATCCAGACAAGCTAACTATGGCTACACCTTC,NA,TRBJ1-2,15,NA,TRBV19
CASSLDPSRERNEQYF,TGTGCCAGCAGCTTAGATCCCAGCAGGGAAAGAAACGAGCAGTACTTC,NA,TRBJ2-7,16,NA,TRBV11-2
CAWSSGMNQPQHF,TGTGCCTGGAGTTCGGGAATGAACCAGCCCCAGCATTTT,NA,TRBJ1-5,13,few,TRBV30
CASSVAVGELFF,TGTGCCAGCAGCGTAGCTGTTGGGGAGCTGTTTTTT,NA,TRBJ2-2,12,few,TRBV9
CASSRQDRGGTEAFF,TGTGCCAGCAGCCGTCAAGACAGGGGTGGCACTGAAGCTTTCTTT,TRBD1,TRBJ1-1,15,NA,TRBV4-2
CASSPGTDFLSYEQYF,TGTGCCAGCAGCCCCGGGACAGACTTTCTCTCCTACGAGCAGTACTTC,TRBD1,TRBJ2-7,16,once,TRBV5-5
CASSVTGTNYGYTF,TGTGCCAGCAGCGTAACCGGGACTAACTATGGCTACACCTTC,NA,TRBJ1-2,14,NA,TRBV9
CATQVPPSYEQYF,TGTGCCACCCAGGTCCCTCCCTCCTACGAGCAGTACTTC,NA,TRBJ2-7,13,NA,TRBV28
CASSPEARAADTQYF,TGTGCCAGCTCACCGGAGGCGCGGGCCGCAGATACGCAGTATTTT,NA,TRBJ2-3,15,once,TRBV18
CASKESTSYYNEQFF,TGTGCCAGCAAAGAGAGTACTAGCTACTACAATGAGCAGTTCTTC,NA,TRBJ2-1,15,NA,TRBV2
CASSYQQGSGYTF,TGTGCCAGCAGTTACCAACAGGGGAGTGGCTACACCTTC,TRBD1,TRBJ1-2,13,NA,TRBV2
CASSEGRGYNSPLHF,TGTGCCAGCAGCGAGGGTAGAGGGTATAATTCACCCCTCCACTTT,NA,TRBJ1-6,15,NA,TRBV6-5
CASSLPDRSSYEQYF,TGTGCCAGCAGCTTACCCGACCGGAGCTCCTACGAGCAGTACTTC,NA,TRBJ2-7,15,NA,TRBV7-9
CASSLVEAGIVYF,TGTGCCAGCAGCTTAGTTGAGGCGGGGATTGTGTACTTC,NA,TRBJ2-7,13,NA,TRBV7-9
CASSLSTGAADTQYF,TGTGCCAGCAGTTTATCGACCGGTGCGGCAGATACGCAGTATTTT,NA,TRBJ2-3,15,NA,TRBV27
CASSRPGGEVNEKLFF,TGCGCCAGCAGCCGCCCCGGCGGGGAGGTGAACGAAAAACTGTTTTTT,NA,TRBJ1-4,16,NA,TRBV4-1
CASSVVGGGTEAFF,TGTGCCAGCAGCGTAGTCGGGGGAGGCACTGAAGCTTTCTTT,NA,TRBJ1-1,14,NA,TRBV9
CASSLGEESRGTGELFF,TGCGCCAGCAGCTTGGGCGAGGAATCGCGAGGCACCGGGGAGCTGTTTTTT,NA,TRBJ2-2,17,few,TRBV5-1
CASNKGQGNSPLHF,TGTGCCAGCAATAAGGGACAGGGGAATTCACCCCTCCACTTT,TRBD1,TRBJ1-6,14,NA,TRBV2
CASSLTGSITEAFF,TGCGCCAGCAGCCTGACAGGGTCGATCACTGAAGCTTTCTTT,TRBD1,TRBJ1-1,14,NA,TRBV4-1
CASTEREARGYTF,TGTGCCAGCACCGAGCGGGAGGCTCGGGGCTACACCTTC,NA,TRBJ1-2,13,NA,TRBV2
CASSLKLAGATGANGLTF,TGTGCCAGCAGCTTAAAACTAGCGGGGGCAACTGGGGCCAACGGCCTGACTTTC,TRBD2,TRBJ2-6,18,NA,TRBV7-3
CASSLLGGSMATNEQFF,TGTGCCAGCAGCTTATTAGGAGGTTCGATGGCAACGAATGAGCAGTTCTTC,NA,TRBJ2-1,17,NA,TRBV7-8
CASRARDRERQPQHF,TGTGCCAGCAGGGCGAGGGACAGGGAAAGACAGCCCCAGCATTTT,TRBD1,TRBJ1-5,15,NA,TRBV2